The 13 T cell receptor beta chains below all came from one sample that was sequenced in a study of PD-1 blockade in classical Hodgkin lymphoma. Produced via immunoSEQ multiplex PCR; TCRdb's table is partial and in-frame only. The sample has 35,000 to 50,000 clones, about 79% seen once; the top ten hold approximately 11%. Each of the patients experienced relapse following autologous stem cell transplantation, and their brentuximab vedotin exposure differed. The sample consisted of peripheral blood mononuclear cells (PBMCs), taken at baseline. These receptors came from a human donor with classical Hodgkin lymphoma.

The gene calls are TRBV6-6 and TRBJ1-2; D is possibly TRBD1 (6 bases). V lost 7 bases to trimming and J lost 7 bases, with 16 bases between them. The germline V gene has CDR1 MNHNY and CDR2 SVGAGI (reference sequence). CDR3 length equals 13 residues. CDR3 loop: CASTPGGQGGYTF. CDR3 bases: TGTGCCAGCACCCCGGGGGGCCAGGGTGGCTACACCTTC.

This clone was counted between two and nine times. This sequence joins TRBV5-1 and TRBJ2-1, with 7 bases identical to TRBD2. The CDR3 covers 15 residues. Per the germline V gene, CDR1 is SGHRS and CDR2 is YFSETQ. The J segment lost 3 bases and the V segment lost 2 bases, leaving 5 bases of the junction unmatched. CDR3 region: CASSFAGDFYNEQFF. The CDR3 DNA reads TGCGCCAGCAGCTTTGCGGGAGATTTCTACAATGAGCAGTTCTTC.

This clone has only a few counts. The chain carries TRBV18 and TRBJ1-2; no definite D call. V lost 2 bases and J lost 6, with 13 bases in between. This CDR3 region has 14 residues. Looked up from germline, CDR1 is KGHSH and CDR2 is LQKENI. The CDR3 bases are TGTGCCAGCTCACCAAGCGCAGAGTCCCATGGCTACACCTTC. It translates to CASSPSAESHGYTF. Complete variable domain (other parts from reference TRBV18 and TRBJ1-2): NAGVMQNPRHLVRRRGQEARLRCSPMKGHSHVYWYRQLPEEGLKFMVYLQKENIIDESGMPKERFSAEFPKEGPSILRIQQVVRGDSAAYFCASSPSAESHGYTFGSGTRLTVV.

This clone occurred once. V usage is TRBV25-1 and J usage is TRBJ1-1; D call uncertain. The CDR3 spans 15 residues. Trimming pared 1 base from V and 1 base from J, leaving 10 bases between. Germline V lookup: CDR1 MGHDK, CDR2 SYGVNS. CDR3 residues: CASSELGGKNTEAFF. Written as DNA, the CDR3 is TGTGCCAGCAGTGAATTAGGCGGGAAGAACACTGAAGCTTTCTTT.

This clone was detected once. The V call is TRBV15, the J call TRBJ2-3, with 8 bases matching TRBD1. Germline V CDR1 and CDR2: LNHNV, YYDKDF (reference sequence). The CDR3 consists of 17 residues. J was trimmed by 2 bases and V by 4 bases; bases with no gene match: 11. CDR3 DNA: TGTGCCACCAGCATGGGCCTGACAGGGGACCCCACAGATACGCAGTATTTT. It yields the protein CATSMGLTGDPTDTQYF. Full variable domain (remainder filled in from reference TRBV15 and TRBJ2-3): DAMVIQNPRYQVTQFGKPVTLSCSQTLNHNVMYWYQQKSSQAPKLLFHYYDKDFNNEADTPDNFQSRRPNTSFCFLDIRSPGLGDTAMYLCATSMGLTGDPTDTQYFGPGTRLTVL.

CDR3 in DNA: TGTGCCAGCTCACCAGACGACGACGGGACCGGGGAGCTGTTTTTT. It translates to CASSPDDDGTGELFF. The genes are TRBV18 and TRBJ2-2; D gene uncertain. This CDR3 comprises 15 residues. Germline-derived CDR1 and CDR2 are KGHSH and LQKENI. V was cut by 2 bases and J by 5 bases, with 12 bases left in between.

This clone was picked up many times. Other nucleotide sequences from this sample produce the same CDR3. This chain links TRBV7-9 with TRBJ1-5, with D unresolved. This CDR3 is 12 amino acids long. Trimming pared 1 base from V and 6 bases from J, leaving 4 bases between. The germline CDR1 and CDR2 sequences are SEHNR and FQNEAQ (reference sequence). The CDR3 nucleotides read TGTGCCAGCAGCTTAGGAACTCAGCCCCAGCATTTT. Translation: CASSLGTQPQHF.

The J gene is TRBJ2-1, the V gene TRBV28, with 12 bases matching TRBD1. V was pared by 5 bases and J by 4 bases, with 3 bases of the junction left unmatched. This CDR3 contains 15 residues. Per the germline V gene, CDR1 is MDHEN and CDR2 is SYDVKM. The CDR3 bases are TGTGCCAGCAGTGGGGACAGGGGGCTGTACAATGAGCAGTTCTTC. As protein: CASSGDRGLYNEQFF.

This clone occurred a few times. V usage is TRBV25-1 and J usage is TRBJ1-6; D unclear. In germline, CDR1 is MGHDK, CDR2 SYGVNS. Trimming left V 7 bases short and J 0 bases short, with 1 base between. CDR3 length equals 12 residues. The CDR3 nucleotides read TGTGCCAGCAACTCCTATAATTCACCCCTCCACTTT. Amino acid sequence: CASNSYNSPLHF.

This chain uses TRBV21-1 with TRBJ2-7; whether TRBD1, the table's D call, matches the DNA was not checked. TRBV21-1 is a pseudogene locus. The CDR3 length is 14 residues. The CDR3 sequence is CASSKGYSSYEQYF. The CDR3 bases are TGTGCCAGCAGCAAAGGGTACAGCTCCTACGAGCAGTACTTC.

The V call is TRBV6-9, the J call TRBJ1-5; possible D gene TRBD1, 5 bases. Germline values: CDR1 MNHGY, CDR2 SVAAGI. V dropped 5 bases and J dropped 4 bases, with 12 bases sitting between them. The CDR3 spans 14 residues. The CDR3, as DNA: TGTGCCAGCAGTGAGTTCGGGGGAAATCAGCCCCAGCATTTT. Translation: CASSEFGGNQPQHF.

V and J are TRBV21-1 and TRBJ2-4; the table's D call of TRBD1 was not tested on the DNA. TRBV21-1 is classified as a pseudogene. The CDR3 has 18 amino acids. The CDR3 DNA follows: TGTGCCAGCAGCAAAGAGTGTGGGGGCGACAATGCCAAAAACATTCAGTACTTC. Amino acid sequence: CASSKECGGDNAKNIQYF.

The chain combines TRBV4-3 with TRBJ1-6, with D perhaps matching TRBD1 (6 bases). With 0 bases removed from V and 8 bases from J, the gap between germline ends came to 11 bases. This CDR3 comprises 15 residues. Germline CDR1 and CDR2: LGHNA and YSLEER. In DNA, the CDR3 is TGCGCCAGCAGCCAAGAAGGGAACAGGGATTCACCCCTCCACTTT. Its translation: CASSQEGNRDSPLHF.